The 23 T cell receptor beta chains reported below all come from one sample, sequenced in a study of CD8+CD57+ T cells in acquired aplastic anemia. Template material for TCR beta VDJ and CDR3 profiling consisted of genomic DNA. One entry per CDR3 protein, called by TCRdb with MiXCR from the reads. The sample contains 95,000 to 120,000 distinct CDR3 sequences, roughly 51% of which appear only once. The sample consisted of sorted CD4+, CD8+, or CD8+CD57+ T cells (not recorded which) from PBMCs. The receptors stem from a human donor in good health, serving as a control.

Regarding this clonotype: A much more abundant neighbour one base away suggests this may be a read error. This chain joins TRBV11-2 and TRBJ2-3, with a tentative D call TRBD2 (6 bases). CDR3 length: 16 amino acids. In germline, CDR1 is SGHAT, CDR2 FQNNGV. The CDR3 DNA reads TGTTCCAGCAGCTTAGAGGCGGGGATATTCACAGATACGCAGTATTTT. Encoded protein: CSSSLEAGIFTDTQYF.

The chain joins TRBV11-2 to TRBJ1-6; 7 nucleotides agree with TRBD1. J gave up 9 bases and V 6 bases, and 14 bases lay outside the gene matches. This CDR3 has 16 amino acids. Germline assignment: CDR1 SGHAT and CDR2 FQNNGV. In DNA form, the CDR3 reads TGTGCCAGCAGTCAAACCTTACAGGGGTCAGGTTCACCCCTCCACTTT. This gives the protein CASSQTLQGSGSPLHF. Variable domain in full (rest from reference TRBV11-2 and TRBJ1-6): EAGVAQSPRYKIIEKRQSVAFWCNPISGHATLYWYQQILGQGPKLLIQFQNNGVVDDSQLPKDRFSAERLKGVDSTLKIQPAKLEDSAVYLCASSQTLQGSGSPLHFGNGTRLTVT.

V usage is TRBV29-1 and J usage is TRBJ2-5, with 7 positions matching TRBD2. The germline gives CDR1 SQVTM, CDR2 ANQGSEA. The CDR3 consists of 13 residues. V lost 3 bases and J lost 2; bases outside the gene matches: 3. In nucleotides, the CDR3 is TGCAGCGTTGATATGCGGGGGCAAGAGACCCAGTACTTC. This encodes CSVDMRGQETQYF.

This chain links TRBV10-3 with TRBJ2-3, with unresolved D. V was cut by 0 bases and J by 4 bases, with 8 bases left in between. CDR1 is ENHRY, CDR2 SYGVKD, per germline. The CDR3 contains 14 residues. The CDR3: CAISESVTPDTQYF. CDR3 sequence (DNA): TGTGCCATCAGTGAGTCGGTCACACCAGATACGCAGTATTTT.

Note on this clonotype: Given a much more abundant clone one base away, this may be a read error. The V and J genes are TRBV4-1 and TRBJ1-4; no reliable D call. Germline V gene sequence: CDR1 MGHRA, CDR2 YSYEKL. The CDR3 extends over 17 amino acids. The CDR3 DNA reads TGCGCCAGCAGCCAAGAGCAAGTAGCCGTAACTAATGAAGAACTGTTTTTT. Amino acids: CASSQEQVAVTNEELFF.

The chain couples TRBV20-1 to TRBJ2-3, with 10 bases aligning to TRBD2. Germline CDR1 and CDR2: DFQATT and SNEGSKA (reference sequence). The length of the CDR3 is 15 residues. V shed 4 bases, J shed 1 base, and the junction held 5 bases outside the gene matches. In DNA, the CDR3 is TGCAGTGCTACTCCTAGCGGGGGACGCACAGATACGCAGTATTTT. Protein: CSATPSGGRTDTQYF.

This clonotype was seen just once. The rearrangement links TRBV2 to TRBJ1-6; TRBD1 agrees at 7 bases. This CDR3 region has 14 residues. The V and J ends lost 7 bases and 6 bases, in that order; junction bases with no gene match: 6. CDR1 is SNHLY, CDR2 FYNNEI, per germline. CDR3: CASTGGQSNSPLHF. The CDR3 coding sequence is TGTGCCAGCACCGGGGGACAGAGTAATTCACCCCTCCACTTT.

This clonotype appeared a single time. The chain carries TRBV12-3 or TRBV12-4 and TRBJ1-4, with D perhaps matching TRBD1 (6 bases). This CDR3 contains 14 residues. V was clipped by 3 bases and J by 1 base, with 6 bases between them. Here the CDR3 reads CASSLGQTNEKLFF. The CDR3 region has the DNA TGTGCCAGCAGTTTGGGACAAACTAATGAAAAACTGTTTTTT.

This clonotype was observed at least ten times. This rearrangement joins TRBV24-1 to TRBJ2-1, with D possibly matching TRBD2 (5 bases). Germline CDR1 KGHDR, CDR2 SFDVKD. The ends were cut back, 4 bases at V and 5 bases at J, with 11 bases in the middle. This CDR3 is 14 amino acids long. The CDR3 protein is CATSEAGGHNEQFF. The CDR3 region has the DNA TGTGCCACCAGTGAGGCCGGCGGGCACAATGAGCAGTTCTTC.

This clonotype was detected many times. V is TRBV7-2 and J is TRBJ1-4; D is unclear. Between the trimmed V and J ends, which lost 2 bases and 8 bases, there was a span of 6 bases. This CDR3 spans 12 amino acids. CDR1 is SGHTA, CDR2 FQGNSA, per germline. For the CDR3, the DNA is TGTGCCAGCAGCTTAATGGGGGAAAAACTGTTTTTT. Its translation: CASSLMGEKLFF.

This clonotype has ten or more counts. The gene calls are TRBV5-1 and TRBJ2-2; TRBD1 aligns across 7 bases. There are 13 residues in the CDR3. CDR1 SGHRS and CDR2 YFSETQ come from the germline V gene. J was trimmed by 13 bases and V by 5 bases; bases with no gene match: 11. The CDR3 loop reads CASSPPDREGLFF. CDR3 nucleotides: TGCGCCAGCAGTCCACCTGACAGGGAAGGGCTGTTTTTT.

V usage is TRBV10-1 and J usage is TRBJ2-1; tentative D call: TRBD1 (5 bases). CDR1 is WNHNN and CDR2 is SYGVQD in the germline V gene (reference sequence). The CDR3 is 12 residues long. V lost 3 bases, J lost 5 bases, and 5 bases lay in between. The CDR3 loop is CASSDRDNEQFF. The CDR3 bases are TGCGCCAGCAGTGACAGGGACAATGAGCAGTTCTTC.

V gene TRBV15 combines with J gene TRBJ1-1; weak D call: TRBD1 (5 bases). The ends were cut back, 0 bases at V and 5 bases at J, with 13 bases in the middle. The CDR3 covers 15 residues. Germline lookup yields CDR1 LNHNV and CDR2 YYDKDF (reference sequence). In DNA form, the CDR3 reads TGTGCCACCAGCAGAGAGGCTTATGGGGGGACTGAAGCTTTCTTT. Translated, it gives CATSREAYGGTEAFF.

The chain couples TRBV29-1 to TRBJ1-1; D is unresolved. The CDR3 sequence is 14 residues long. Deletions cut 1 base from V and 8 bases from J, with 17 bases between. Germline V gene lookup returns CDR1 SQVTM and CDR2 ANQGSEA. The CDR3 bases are TGCAGCGTTGAAGCTGGCGAGGGAGGCACCGAAGCTTTCTTT. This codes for CSVEAGEGGTEAFF. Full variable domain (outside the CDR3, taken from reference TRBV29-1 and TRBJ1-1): SAVISQKPSRDICQRGTSLTIQCQVDSQVTMMFWYRQQPGQSLTLIATANQGSEATYESGFVIDKFPISRPNLTFSTLTVSNMSPEDSSIYLCSVEAGEGGTEAFFGQGTRLTVV.

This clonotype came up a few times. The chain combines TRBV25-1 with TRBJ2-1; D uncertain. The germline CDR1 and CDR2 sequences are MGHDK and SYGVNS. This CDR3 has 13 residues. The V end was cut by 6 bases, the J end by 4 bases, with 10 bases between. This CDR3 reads CASRSDEYNEQFF. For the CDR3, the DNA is TGTGCCAGCAGGTCAGATGAATACAATGAGCAGTTCTTC.

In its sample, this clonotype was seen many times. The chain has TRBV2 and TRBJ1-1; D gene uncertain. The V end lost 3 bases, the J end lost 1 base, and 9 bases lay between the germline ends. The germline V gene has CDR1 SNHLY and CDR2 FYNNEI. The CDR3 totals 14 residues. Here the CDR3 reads CASSDWERNTEAFF. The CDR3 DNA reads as TGTGCCAGCAGTGACTGGGAGAGGAACACTGAAGCTTTCTTT. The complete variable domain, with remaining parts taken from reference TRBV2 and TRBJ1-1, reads EPEVTQTPSHQVTQMGQEVILRCVPISNHLYFYWYRQILGQKVEFLVSFYNNEISEKSEIFDDQFSVERPDGSNFTLKIRSTKLEDSAMYFCASSDWERNTEAFFGQGTRLTVV.

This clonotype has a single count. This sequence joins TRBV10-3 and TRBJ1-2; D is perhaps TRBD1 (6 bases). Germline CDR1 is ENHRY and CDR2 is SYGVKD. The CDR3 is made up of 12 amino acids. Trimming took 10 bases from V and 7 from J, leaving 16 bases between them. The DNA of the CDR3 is TGTGCCAGCTCATTGAACAGGGCTGGCTACACCTTC. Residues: CASSLNRAGYTF.

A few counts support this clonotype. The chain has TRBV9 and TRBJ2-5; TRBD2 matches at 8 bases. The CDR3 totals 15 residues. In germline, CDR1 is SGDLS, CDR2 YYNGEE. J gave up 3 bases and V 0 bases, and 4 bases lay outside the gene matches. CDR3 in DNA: TGTGCCAGCAGCGTAGCGGGGGGGCAGGAAGAGACCCAGTACTTC. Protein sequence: CASSVAGGQEETQYF.

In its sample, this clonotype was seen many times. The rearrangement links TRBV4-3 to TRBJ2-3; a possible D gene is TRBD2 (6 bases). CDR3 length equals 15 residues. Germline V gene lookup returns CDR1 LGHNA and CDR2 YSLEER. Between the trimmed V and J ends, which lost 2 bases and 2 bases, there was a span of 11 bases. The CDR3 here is CASSQYRDSTDTQYF. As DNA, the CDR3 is TGCGCCAGCAGCCAATACCGGGACTCCACAGATACGCAGTATTTT.

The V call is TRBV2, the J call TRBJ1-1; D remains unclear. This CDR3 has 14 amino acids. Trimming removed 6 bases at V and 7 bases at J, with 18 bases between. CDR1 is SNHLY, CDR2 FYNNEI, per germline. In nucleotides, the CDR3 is TGTGCCAGCAGGCTTTCTGTTCCAACAGTTGAAGCTTTCTTT. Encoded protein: CASRLSVPTVEAFF.

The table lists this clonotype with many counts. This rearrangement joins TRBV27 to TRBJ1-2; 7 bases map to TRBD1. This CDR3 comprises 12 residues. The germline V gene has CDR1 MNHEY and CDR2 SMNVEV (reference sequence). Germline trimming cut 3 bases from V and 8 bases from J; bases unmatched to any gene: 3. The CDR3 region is CASSFLGGGYTF. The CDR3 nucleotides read TGTGCCAGCAGTTTTTTAGGGGGCGGCTACACCTTC.

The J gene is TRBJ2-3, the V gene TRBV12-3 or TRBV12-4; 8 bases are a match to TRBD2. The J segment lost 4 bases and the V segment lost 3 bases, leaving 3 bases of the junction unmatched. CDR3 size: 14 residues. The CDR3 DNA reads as TGTGCCAGCAGTTTGGTTAGCGGGGCAGATACGCAGTATTTT. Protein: CASSLVSGADTQYF.

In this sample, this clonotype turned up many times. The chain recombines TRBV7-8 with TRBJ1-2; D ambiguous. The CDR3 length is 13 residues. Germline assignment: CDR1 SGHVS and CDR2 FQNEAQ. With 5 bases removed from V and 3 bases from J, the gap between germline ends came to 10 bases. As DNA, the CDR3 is TGTGCCAGCAGCCCCAACAGAGACTATGGCTACACCTTC. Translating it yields CASSPNRDYGYTF.